Each of the 15 T cell receptor beta chains below was sequenced from the same sample in a study of neurological immune-mediated disorders (dated by TCRdb to the late 2010s). To prepare the library, 5' RACE was applied. Sequenced using an Illumina HiSeq 2500. In TCRdb, the public reads were trimmed at Q25 with fastp and aligned with MiXCR, with productive beta chains retained. Records with the same CDR3 protein are collapsed into one entry carrying the most frequent genes and DNA. The sample profile shows under 80,000 distinct CDR3 sequences; 12% to 15% of them were found once. The ten largest make up around 6.8% of the sample. The specimen was PBMCs. The receptor set was obtained from a woman aged 45-65 years in good health.

This clonotype showed up many times. The chain employs TRBV6-1 and TRBJ2-5; tentative D call: TRBD1 (5 bases). The ends were cut back, 7 bases at V and 1 base at J, with 10 bases in the middle. Per the germline V gene, CDR1 is MNHNS and CDR2 is SASEGT. The CDR3 is 13 amino acids. CDR3 bases: TGTGCCAGCACCGGACACCTCCAAGAGACCCAGTACTTC. Protein: CASTGHLQETQYF.

The gene calls are TRBV29-1 and TRBJ2-2; D unclear. The CDR3 runs 13 residues. CDR1 and CDR2 (germline): SQVTM, ANQGSEA. The V and J ends lost 7 bases and 5 bases respectively, with 14 bases between them. The DNA of the CDR3 is TGCAGCGCGTTCAGATTAGGAACCGGGGAGCTGTTTTTT. Its translation: CSAFRLGTGELFF.

This clonotype was seen many times. The chain links TRBV7-9 to TRBJ1-2, with D uncertain. The CDR3 has 15 residues. The germline V gene encodes CDR1 SEHNR and CDR2 FQNEAQ (reference sequence). The V end was cut by 5 bases, the J end by 4 bases, with 17 bases between. The CDR3 nucleotides read TGTGCCAGCAGCACCCGGACGGACTCTGGCTATGGCTACACCTTC. Its translation is CASSTRTDSGYGYTF.

This clonotype was recorded many times. The J gene is TRBJ1-4, the V gene TRBV5-5; D unclear. The CDR3 totals 14 residues. V was clipped by 2 bases and J by 0 bases, with 5 bases between them. CDR1 SGHKS and CDR2 YYEKEE come from the germline V gene (reference sequence). The CDR3, as DNA: TGTGCCAGCAGCTTCCCGGCAACTAATGAAAAACTGTTTTTT. Protein product: CASSFPATNEKLFF.

V gene TRBV7-9 combines with J gene TRBJ1-2; the D is unclear. The CDR3 contains 13 residues. From germline, CDR1 is SEHNR and CDR2 FQNEAQ (reference sequence). Between the trimmed V and J ends, which lost 7 bases and 4 bases, there was a span of 13 bases. CDR3 sequence reads: CASTVQSVYGYTF. CDR3 nucleotide sequence: TGTGCCAGCACCGTACAGAGCGTCTATGGCTACACCTTC.

This clonotype was recorded at least ten times. The chain has TRBV7-9 and TRBJ2-7, with 10 bases lining up with TRBD1. Unmatched junction bases numbered 6, after V lost 3 bases and J lost 4 bases. The CDR3 covers 15 residues. CDR1 is SEHNR, CDR2 FQNEAQ, per germline (reference sequence). CDR3 sequence reads: CASSFVGDRGYEQYF. The CDR3 DNA is TGTGCCAGCAGCTTCGTGGGGGACAGGGGTTACGAGCAGTACTTC.

In this sample, this clonotype turned up many times. The chain uses TRBV20-1 and TRBJ1-3; 7 nucleotides line up with TRBD1. Trimming at V came to 5 bases and at J to 4 bases, leaving 2 bases not matched to a gene. Germline loops: CDR1 DFQATT, CDR2 SNEGSKA (reference sequence). This CDR3 has 12 amino acids. For the CDR3, the DNA is TGCAGTGCTCGGGACAGCGGAAACACCATATATTTT. Protein product: CSARDSGNTIYF.

This clonotype was seen many times. DNA for the CDR3: TGCGCCAGCAGCTTGGTTTCCGATGGATCCGAGCAGTACTTC. Its translation is CASSLVSDGSEQYF. This chain links TRBV5-1 with TRBJ2-7; the D is unclear. Germline CDR1 reads SGHRS; CDR2 reads YFSETQ. Trimming stripped 0 bases from V and 6 bases from J, with 13 bases between. The CDR3 is made up of 14 amino acids.

V is TRBV7-2 and J is TRBJ2-1; TRBD2 aligns across 11 bases. The V and J ends lost 5 bases and 7 bases, in that order; junction bases with no gene match: 4. In germline, CDR1 is SGHTA, CDR2 FQGNSA. The CDR3 has 14 amino acids. As DNA, the CDR3 is TGTGCCAGCAGCCCGGGACTAGCGGAGAATGAGCAGTTCTTC. Protein sequence: CASSPGLAENEQFF.

The sample holds many counts of this clonotype. The genes are TRBV28 and TRBJ1-5, with TRBD1 matching over 9 bases. Germline CDR1 MDHEN, CDR2 SYDVKM. CDR3 length: 15 residues. The V gene end was trimmed by 2 bases and the J gene end by 5 bases; junction bases not matched to a gene: 4. The CDR3 loop is CASSLQTGGDQPQHF. The CDR3 nucleotides read TGTGCCAGCAGTTTACAGACAGGGGGGGATCAGCCCCAGCATTTT.

This clonotype showed up many times. V is TRBV15 and J is TRBJ1-3; D is unclear. CDR1 is LNHNV, CDR2 YYDKDF, per germline (reference sequence). The CDR3 loop spans 16 amino acids. Trimming removed 2 bases at V and 0 bases at J, with 11 bases between. The CDR3 reads CATSRTGLPSGNTIYF. The CDR3 DNA reads TGTGCCACCAGCAGAACCGGACTGCCCTCTGGAAACACCATATATTTT.

This clonotype was counted many times. The chain combines TRBV28 with TRBJ2-1; the D is unclear. CDR1 MDHEN and CDR2 SYDVKM come from the germline V gene. The CDR3 has 13 residues. The V end was cut by 3 bases, the J end by 8 bases, with 11 bases between. The CDR3 region is CASSFPLNHEQFF. For the CDR3, the DNA is TGTGCCAGCAGTTTTCCCCTTAACCATGAGCAGTTCTTC.

This clonotype came up many times. As DNA, the CDR3 is TGTGCCAGCAGCTTCCGTGGACCGCCGAACACTGAAGCTTTCTTT. Residues: CASSFRGPPNTEAFF. The J gene is TRBJ1-1, the V gene TRBV7-8; D unclear. Germline CDR1 and CDR2: SGHVS and FQNEAQ. V was clipped by 3 bases and J by 1 base, with 12 bases between them. CDR3 length: 15 amino acids.

This clonotype has a count of ten or more. The chain couples TRBV5-1 to TRBJ1-4, with a tentative D call TRBD1 (5 bases). CDR1 SGHRS and CDR2 YFSETQ come from the germline V gene. This CDR3 spans 14 amino acids. The V and J ends lost 6 bases and 3 bases respectively, with 12 bases between them. In DNA form, the CDR3 reads TGCGCCAGCACTTCAGGGCTGGCTAATGAAAAACTGTTTTTT. Translating it yields CASTSGLANEKLFF.

This clonotype was detected ten times or more. V usage is TRBV7-8 and J usage is TRBJ2-7; 10 bases are a match to TRBD2. V lost 5 bases to trimming and J lost 4 bases; unmatched junction nucleotides: 8. Germline-derived CDR1 and CDR2 are SGHVS and FQNEAQ. CDR3 length equals 15 residues. The CDR3 sequence is CASSRTSGNSYEQYF. CDR3 nucleotides: TGTGCCAGCAGCCGGACTAGCGGAAATTCTTACGAGCAGTACTTC. Based on the CDR3 plus reference TRBV7-8 and TRBJ2-7, the full variable domain is GAGVSQSPRYKVAKRGQDVALRCDPISGHVSLFWYQQALGQGPEFLTYFQNEAQLDKSGLPSDRFFAERPEGSVSTLKIQRTQQEDSAVYLCASSRTSGNSYEQYFGPGTRLTVT.